This entry features one TCR beta chain sequence. The data stem from a study of technical replicates of blood from a handful of donors. The protocol was immunoSEQ multiplex PCR, while the TCRdb copy is restricted to in-frame clones and leaves out a portion. The sample carries 75,000 to 100,000 clones, about 94% recorded once. The germline V and J ends were trimmed by 1 base and 6 bases, with 14 bases remaining between them. CDR1 is SGHRS and CDR2 is YFSETQ in the germline V gene. There are 14 residues in the CDR3. The genes are TRBV5-1 and TRBJ2-7, with D unresolved. This receptor was taken from a human donor in good health. Sequenced material: T cells isolated from PBMCs. CDR3 coding DNA: TGCGCCAGCAGCTTGACAGAAGTTAGTCTCGAGCAGTACTTC. Translation gives CASSLTEVSLEQYF.